A selection of T cell receptor beta chains follows, all from one sample in a study of blood T cells in healthy people across ages. Via MiXCR, TCRdb re-called the 5' RACE reads, giving one row per CDR3 protein. This table holds about 680,000 distinct CDR3 sequences, around 48% found once. The sequenced sample consisted of blood. The receptors derive from a woman aged 60-75 years in good health. The CDR3 runs from the conserved cysteine through the conserved F or W. The D gene is left open where the match is weak. A clone size is listed for some rows: how often the clone was seen (once, few, many), or a class if it is expanded.

d_call,clone_size,v_call,j_call,cdr3_aa,cdr3_nt
NA,NA,TRBV19,TRBJ2-7,CASSPGDVYEQYF,TGTGCCAGTAGTCCCGGGGACGTCTACGAGCAGTACTTC
NA,NA,TRBV6-2/TRBV6-3,TRBJ2-1,CASSYWPISSYNEQFF,TGTGCCAGCAGTTACTGGCCCATTAGCTCCTACAATGAGCAGTTCTTC
TRBD2,NA,TRBV20-1,TRBJ2-7,CSTRVSGGSNEQYF,TGCAGTACTAGAGTCTCGGGAGGGAGCAACGAGCAGTACTTC
TRBD1,NA,TRBV12-3/TRBV12-4,TRBJ2-7,CASSSGQGIGEQYF,TGTGCCAGCAGTTCGGGACAGGGGATCGGCGAGCAGTACTTC
NA,few,TRBV5-1,TRBJ2-5,CASSAGRLQETQYF,TGCGCCAGCAGCGCGGGACGGCTCCAAGAGACCCAGTACTTC
NA,many,TRBV7-2,TRBJ1-2,CASSSGSGQLGYTF,TGTGCCAGCAGCTCGGGATCGGGCCAGCTCGGCTACACCTTC
TRBD2,few,TRBV24-1,TRBJ2-1,CATSLSGRAPNEQFF,TGTGCCACCAGTCTTAGCGGGAGGGCCCCCAATGAGCAGTTCTTC
TRBD2,NA,TRBV10-3,TRBJ2-5,CATTGGLAGVTETQYF,TGTGCCACCACAGGAGGCCTAGCGGGAGTAACGGAGACCCAGTACTTC
TRBD2,NA,TRBV27,TRBJ2-5,CASSLIGDYGQYF,TGTGCCAGCAGTTTAATAGGGGACTATGGGCAGTACTTC
NA,NA,TRBV10-3,TRBJ2-3,CAISATTDTQYF,TGTGCCATCAGTGCCACCACAGATACGCAGTATTTT
NA,NA,TRBV20-1,TRBJ2-1,CSARLFPGAVYNEQFF,TGCAGTGCTAGACTTTTTCCGGGAGCGGTGTACAATGAGCAGTTCTTC
NA,NA,TRBV18,TRBJ2-5,CASSPGRAQVETQYF,TGTGCCAGCTCACCAGGGCGGGCACAAGTAGAGACCCAGTACTTC
TRBD2,NA,TRBV27,TRBJ2-3,CASSSTRTSGGGADTQYF,TGTGCCAGCAGTTCAACCCGGACTAGCGGGGGTGGGGCAGATACGCAGTATTTT
NA,NA,TRBV29-1,TRBJ2-7,CSAPPGLAKRYEQYF,TGCAGCGCTCCACCTGGGCTAGCAAAAAGGTACGAGCAGTACTTC
NA,few,TRBV13,TRBJ2-7,CASSSKYTATLFHEQYF,TGTGCCAGCAGCTCCAAGTATACAGCCACGTTATTCCACGAGCAGTACTTC
TRBD1,few,TRBV7-9,TRBJ2-1,CASSFGDRGHNEQFF,TGTGCCAGCAGCTTCGGAGACAGGGGCCACAATGAGCAGTTCTTC
NA,few,TRBV13,TRBJ2-7,CASSSTGYQTAYEQYF,TGTGCCAGCAGCTCCACAGGGTACCAGACAGCCTACGAGCAGTACTTC